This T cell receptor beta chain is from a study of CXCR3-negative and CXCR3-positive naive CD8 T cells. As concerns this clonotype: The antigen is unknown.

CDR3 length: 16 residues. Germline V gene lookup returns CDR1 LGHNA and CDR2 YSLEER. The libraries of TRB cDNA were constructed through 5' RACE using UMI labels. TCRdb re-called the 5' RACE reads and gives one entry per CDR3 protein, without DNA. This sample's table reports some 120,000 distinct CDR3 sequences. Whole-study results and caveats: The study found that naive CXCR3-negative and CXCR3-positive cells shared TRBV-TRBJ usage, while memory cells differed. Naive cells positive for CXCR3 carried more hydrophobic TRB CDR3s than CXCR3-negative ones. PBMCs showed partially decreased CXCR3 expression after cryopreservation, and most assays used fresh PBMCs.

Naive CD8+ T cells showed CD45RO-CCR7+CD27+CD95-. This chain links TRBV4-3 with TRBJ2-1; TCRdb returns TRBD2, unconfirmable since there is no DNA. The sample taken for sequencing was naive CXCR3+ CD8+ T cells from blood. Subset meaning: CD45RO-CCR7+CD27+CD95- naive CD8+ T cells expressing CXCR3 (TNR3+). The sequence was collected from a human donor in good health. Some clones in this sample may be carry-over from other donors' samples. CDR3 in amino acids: CASSPRAGGDYNEQFF.